This T cell receptor beta chain emerged from a study of T cell responses to AZD1222 COVID-19 vaccine. The germline V gene has CDR1 SGDLS and CDR2 YYNGEE. V lost 5 bases and J lost 0, with 14 bases in between. The CDR3 length is 15 residues. Using immunoSEQ multiplex PCR, the repertoire was profiled, and TCRdb retains in-frame clones only, with some absent. The sample includes about 160,000 clones, about nine tenths of them seen just once. The receptor was isolated from an adult in good health. The J gene is TRBJ1-2, the V gene TRBV9; tentative D call: TRBD1 (6 bases). The sample here was peripheral blood, taken on day 0 of AZD1222 vaccination. The CDR3 sequence is CASSQNREANYGYTF. CDR3 in DNA: TGTGCCAGCAGTCAAAACAGGGAAGCTAACTATGGCTACACCTTC.